This TCR beta chain was retrieved from a study of CD8+CD57+ T cells in acquired aplastic anemia. Study at large: Isolated CD4+ and CD8+ cells, once sorted, yielded DNA averaging around 3 ug.

This CDR3 has 15 amino acids. The V and J ends lost 2 bases and 7 bases respectively, with 17 bases between them. Germline CDR1 is LNHDA and CDR2 is SQIVND (reference sequence). Researchers used genomic DNA as the template to profile TCR beta VDJ and CDR3. TCRdb re-called the reads with MiXCR, one entry per CDR3 protein. In the table there are 150,000 or so distinct CDR3 sequences, 52% of which are singletons. As concerns this clonotype: What it recognizes is unknown.

Whole-study findings and limits: Fewer than 30 shared CD8+ CDR3s appeared highly expressed within patients' immunodominant clones. Patients and healthy controls showed no significant CD8+ Simpson's diversity difference.

All sequencing subjects had displayed CD8+CD57+ cell expansion on flow cytometry. The material sequenced was sorted CD4+, CD8+, or CD8+CD57+ T cells (not recorded which) from PBMCs. This sequence was found in a human donor with aplastic anemia. This chain joins TRBV19 and TRBJ1-2; tentatively, D is TRBD1 (5 bases). In DNA, the CDR3 is TGTGCCAGTAGTATACCGGGGCGCGCGGTATCTGGCTACACCTTC. It encodes CASSIPGRAVSGYTF.